This T cell receptor beta chain was documented in a study of persistence of HIV-infected CD4 T cells. Study as a whole: Median time on suppressive ART was 8 years.

An overlapping HIV-1 Gag peptide pool stimulated these cells at 1 ug/peptide/mL. CD4+ T cells upregulating both CD40 ligand and CD69 were sorted as responding cells. A roughly 20-hour stimulation of CD8-depleted PBMCs used anti-CD28/CD49d costimulation, CD40-blocking antibody and enfuvirtide. Deletions cut 1 base from V and 3 bases from J, with 9 bases between. CDR3 length equals 14 residues. Per the germline V gene, CDR1 is SEHNR and CDR2 is FQNEAQ (reference sequence). The immunoSEQ assay was version 4, run in survey mode. Method: immunoSEQ multiplex PCR; TCRdb's copy keeps in-frame clones and lacks some. The sample lists tens of thousands of clones, roughly 70% occurring once. In its sample, this clone was seen once. Its specificity is not known. General study points: Compared with CD3/CD28-stimulated cells, CMV- and Gag-responding cells showed lower TCRbeta richness. Degenerate expanded CDR3beta sequences were enriched among CMV- and Gag-responding cells.

This material consisted of CD4+ T cells sorted from PBMCs after approximately 19-hour stimulation, taken from a patient who received antiretroviral therapy. The genes are TRBV7-9 and TRBJ1-2, with D tentatively TRBD1 (5 bases). The TCR was taken from an adult man with HIV who was CMV-seropositive. CDR3 amino acids: CASSLGGLDYGYTF. CDR3 DNA sequence: TGTGCCAGCAGCTTAGGGGGCCTAGACTATGGCTACACCTTC.